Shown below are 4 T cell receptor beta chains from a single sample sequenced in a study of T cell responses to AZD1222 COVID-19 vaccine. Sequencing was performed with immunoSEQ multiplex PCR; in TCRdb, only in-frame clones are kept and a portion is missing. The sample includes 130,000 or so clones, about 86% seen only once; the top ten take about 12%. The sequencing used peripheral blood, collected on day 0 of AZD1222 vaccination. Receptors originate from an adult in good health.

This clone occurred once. The CDR3, as DNA: TGCGCCAGCAGCTTGTATGGCAGGGGCACAGATACGCAGTATTTT. Translation: CASSLYGRGTDTQYF. The gene calls are TRBV5-1 and TRBJ2-3; maybe TRBD1 (5 bases). V was shortened by 1 base and J by 1 base, with 10 bases between the two germline ends. CDR3 length equals 15 residues. The germline V gene encodes CDR1 SGHRS and CDR2 YFSETQ. Full variable domain (rest looked up from reference TRBV5-1 and TRBJ2-3): KAGVTQTPRYLIKTRGQQVTLSCSPISGHRSVSWYQQTPGQGLQFLFEYFSETQRNKGNFPGRFSGRQFSNSRSEMNVSTLELGDSALYLCASSLYGRGTDTQYFGPGTRLTVL.

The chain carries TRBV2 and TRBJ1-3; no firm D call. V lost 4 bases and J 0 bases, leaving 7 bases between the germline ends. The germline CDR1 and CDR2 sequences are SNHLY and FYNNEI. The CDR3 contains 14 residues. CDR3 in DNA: TGTGCCAGCAGTGGCGGCTACTCTGGAAACACCATATATTTT. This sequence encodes CASSGGYSGNTIYF.

CDR3: CASSFDRQTGYTF. Written as DNA, the CDR3 is TGTGCCAGCAGCTTCGACAGGCAAACGGGCTACACCTTC. The gene calls are TRBV7-2 and TRBJ1-2; D might be TRBD1 (6 bases). This CDR3 comprises 13 residues. Germline CDR1 is SGHTA and CDR2 is FQGNSA. The V and J ends lost 3 bases and 8 bases respectively, with 13 bases between them.

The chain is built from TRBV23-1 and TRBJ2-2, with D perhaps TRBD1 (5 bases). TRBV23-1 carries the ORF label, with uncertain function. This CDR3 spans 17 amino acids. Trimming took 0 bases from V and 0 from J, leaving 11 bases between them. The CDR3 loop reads CASSQSVGHANTGELFF. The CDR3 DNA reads TGCGCCAGCAGTCAATCAGTCGGACACGCGAACACCGGGGAGCTGTTTTTT.